This paragraph reports one T cell receptor beta chain. The clone's antigen remains unknown. No much larger clone is present one base from it, and per-base qualities are unavailable. The germline V end is reduced by 4 bases and the J end by 5 bases; junction bases left unmatched: 8. The germline V gene specifies SGHDT as CDR1 and YYEEEE as CDR2. Inclusive of the bounding cysteine and phenylalanine, the CDR3 is 16 residues long. The kept DNA is CDR3 alone, 48 bases in frame from the first base. The data were taken from a study of technical replicates of blood from a few donors (dated by TCRdb to about 2017). Library creation used the immunoSEQ multiplex PCR assay. Sourced from immuneACCESS, this table was stored by TCRdb with only in-frame sequences that have V and J called. A share of the clones is absent; for the studies checked, an unresolved V gene accounts for under half, and the remainder has no known explanation. For this sample the table gives 60,000 to 80,000 clones, of which around 87% were detected only once. The ten largest clonotypes hold 5% to 6.5% of the sample.

The chain links TRBV5-6 with TRBJ2-5, with TRBD2 matching 13 junction bases. Material: PBMCs. The source of this sequence is a human donor in good health. Some clones in this sample may be carry-over from other donors' samples. The CDR3 reads as follows: CASSGGTSGAGETQYF. The bases are TGTGCCAGCAGCGGGGGGACTAGCGGGGCTGGGGAGACCCAGTACTTC.